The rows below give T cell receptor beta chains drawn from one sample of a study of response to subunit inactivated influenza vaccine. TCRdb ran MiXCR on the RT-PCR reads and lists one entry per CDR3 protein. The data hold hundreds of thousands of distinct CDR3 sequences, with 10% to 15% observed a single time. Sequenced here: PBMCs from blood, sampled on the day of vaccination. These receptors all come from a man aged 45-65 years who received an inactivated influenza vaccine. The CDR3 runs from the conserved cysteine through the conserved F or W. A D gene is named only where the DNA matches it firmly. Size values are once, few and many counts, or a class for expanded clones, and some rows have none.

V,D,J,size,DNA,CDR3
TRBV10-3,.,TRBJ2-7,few,TGTGCCATCAGTGAGTCTTCCGGGGGATCCTCCTACGAGCAGTACTTC,CAISESSGGSSYEQYF
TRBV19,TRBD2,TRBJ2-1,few,TGTGCCAGTAGTCGTATGGGGGCGGGGGGCTCCTACAATGAGCAGTTCTTC,CASSRMGAGGSYNEQFF
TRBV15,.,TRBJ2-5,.,TGTGCCACCAGCAGAGATGGCTACGTACCACAAGAGACCCAGTACTTC,CATSRDGYVPQETQYF
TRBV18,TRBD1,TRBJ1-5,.,TGTGCCAGCTCACCACCCCCAGGGGGCCTCGGGGGCAATCAGCCCCAGCATTTT,CASSPPPGGLGGNQPQHF
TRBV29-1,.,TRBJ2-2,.,TGCAGCGTTGTGAACCGGGAAAGAGGTATCACCGGGGAGCTGTTTTTT,CSVVNRERGITGELFF
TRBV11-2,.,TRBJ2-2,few,TGTGCCAGCAGCTACCCGACCTTAGCCGCGAACACCGGGGAGCTGTTTTTT,CASSYPTLAANTGELFF
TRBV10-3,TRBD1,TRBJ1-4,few,TGTGCCATCGGGACAGGGGGCGAGATTGAAAAACTGTTTTTT,CAIGTGGEIEKLFF
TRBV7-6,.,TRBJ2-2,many,TGTGCCAGCAGTTTAGGGCAGAACCTAATCACCGGGGAGCTGTTTTTT,CASSLGQNLITGELFF
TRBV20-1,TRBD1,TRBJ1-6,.,TGCAGTGCCCCAGCAGGGGGCGGTTCACCCCTCCACTTT,CSAPAGGGSPLHF
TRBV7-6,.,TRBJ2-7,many,TGTGCCAGCAGCTTGTGGGAAACCTACGAGCAGTACTTC,CASSLWETYEQYF
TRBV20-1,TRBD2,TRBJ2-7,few,TGCAGTGCTAGGAGGAGGACTAGCGGTGTCGGGCAGTACTTC,CSARRRTSGVGQYF
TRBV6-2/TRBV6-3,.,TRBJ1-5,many,TGTGCCAGCAGTTACTCGAGGAGGGAGACGTCCCATCAGCCCCAGCATTTT,CASSYSRRETSHQPQHF
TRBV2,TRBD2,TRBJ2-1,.,TGTGCCAGCAGGACTGGGACTAGCGATAGAGATGAGCAGTTCTTC,CASRTGTSDRDEQFF
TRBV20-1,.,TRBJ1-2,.,TGCAGTGCTAGAGGGGGGGGCAGGGCCTATGGCTACACCTTC,CSARGGGRAYGYTF
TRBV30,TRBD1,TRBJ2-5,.,TGTGCCTGGAGTGGTAATTATCAGGGGGCTTTGGAGACCCAGTACTTC,CAWSGNYQGALETQYF
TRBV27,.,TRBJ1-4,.,TGTGCCAGCAGTCCACTCCTGGACCTGAACAATGAAAAACTGTTTTTT,CASSPLLDLNNEKLFF
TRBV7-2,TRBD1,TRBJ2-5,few,TGTGCCAGCAGCACCCAGGGGGCTGGGGAGACCCAGTACTTC,CASSTQGAGETQYF
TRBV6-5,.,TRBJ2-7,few,TGTGCCACCATGGACGGATTCGAGCAGTACTTC,CATMDGFEQYF
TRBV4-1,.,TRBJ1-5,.,TGCGCCAGCTGTCTGGACCTTAATAGCAATCAGCCCCAGCATTTT,CASCLDLNSNQPQHF
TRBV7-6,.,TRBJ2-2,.,TGTGCCAGCAGCTTAGGGACAGTAGGGGCCGGGGAGCTGTTTTTT,CASSLGTVGAGELFF
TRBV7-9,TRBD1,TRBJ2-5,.,TGTGCCAGCAGCCCACAGGGGGGACTCCAGTACTTC,CASSPQGGLQYF
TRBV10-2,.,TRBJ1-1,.,TGCGCCAGCAGTGAGGTTGCTGAAGCTTTCTTT,CASSEVAEAFF
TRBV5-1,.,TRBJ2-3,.,TGCGCCAGCAGCTGGGGTCCTAGCACAGATACGCAGTATTTT,CASSWGPSTDTQYF
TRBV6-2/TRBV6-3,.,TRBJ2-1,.,TGTGCCAGCACATCGGCGGTACCGAGCTCCTACAATGAGCAGTTCTTC,CASTSAVPSSYNEQFF
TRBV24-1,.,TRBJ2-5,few,TGTGCCACCAGTGATTTCTCTTGGACCACATCTGGGGAGACCCAGTACTTC,CATSDFSWTTSGETQYF
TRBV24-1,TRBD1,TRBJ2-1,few,TGTGCCACCAGTGACCGCCGGGACAGGGACTACAATGAGCAGTTCTTC,CATSDRRDRDYNEQFF